This TCR beta chain was retrieved from a study of blood T cell repertoires in COVID-19 (dated by TCRdb to 2018 to 2021). About the investigation overall: The collaborator samples originated in the United States, Italy and Spain and spanned the acute and convalescent phases of COVID-19. The material from the prospective study consisted of cDNA or gDNA derived from T cells, B-cell-depleted T cells, or PBMCs. Subjects who had been exposed to COVID-19, were actively infected with it, or had recovered from it provided the deeply sampled blood TCRbeta repertoires that made up the dataset. The repertoires were made available in a free public database intended to serve as a resource for research on the immune response to SARS-CoV-2. The samples were drawn from the first 160 participants of the ongoing ImmuneRACE study and from 950 to 1,500 subjects provided by 6 global collaborators. Sample metadata almost always included a de-identified subject ID, COVID-19 status, age in years and sex. Where available, HLA class I and class II types were obtained from metadata supplied by the sample provider rather than from assay-based typing. The paper's findings and limits, for the study overall: The amount of clinical and demographic metadata varied by source and participant and was provided uncurated.

Each collaborating institution followed its own protocols to collect whole blood in K2EDTA tubes. Collaborator samples were shipped for TCRbeta analysis as frozen whole blood, isolated PBMCs, or DNA extracted from either sample type. As regards this clone: Its antigen specificity is not known. The input lacks base qualities; no much larger clone sits a single base away.

TCRbeta CDR3 regions were amplified from genomic DNA using the immunoSEQ Assay, a bias-controlled multiplex PCR. The original pipeline was this. The number of nucleated cells in each sample was estimated by amplification of reference gene primers within the assay. To quantify the absolute abundance of each unique TCRbeta CDR3 rearrangement, sequence reads were collapsed and filtered. Productive Simpson clonality was computed per sample as the square root of Simpson's diversity index over productive rearrangements. In its TCRdb copy, this immuneACCESS table keeps in-frame sequences only and misses some clones. Where compared with another copy, unresolved V genes explain less than half of these, and the others have no known cause. For V, J and clone size, that table is used; D and trimming come from the DNA. The table for this sample lists tens of thousands of clones; under 80% of them were counted only once. The ten largest clones take up roughly 5% of the sample.

From a lookup of the germline V gene, CDR1 and CDR2 are KGHSH and LQKENI. Taken from cysteine to phenylalanine, the CDR3 has 13 residues. This entry keeps only the CDR3 DNA: 39 bases, framed from base 1. The junction shows trimming of 6 bases on V and 7 bases on J, and the gene matches do not reach 3 bases of it. The chain links TRBV18 with TRBJ1-6, with TRBD1 matching 7 junction bases. The clonotype originates from a human donor in a cohort sampled during active COVID-19. Input material: peripheral blood. The CDR3 region reads CASSPGQNSPLHF. The nucleotide sequence reads as follows: TGTGCCAGCTCCCCGGGACAGAATTCACCCCTCCACTTT.